The present T cell receptor beta chain was sequenced within a study of beta chain features in type 1 diabetes. Study-wide results and caveats: Shorter TCRB CDR3s, moderately but significantly so, were found in Type 1 diabetes patients in all four CD4+ subsets. Sampled from patients, naive, central memory and Treg TCRB repertoires appeared more similar than those sampled from healthy donors. VDJ junctions sequenced from type 1 diabetes patients showed fewer insertions and more deletions.

About this clone: What it binds is not known.

The CDR3 is made up of 14 amino acids. Trimming removed 4 bases at V and 7 bases at J, with 16 bases between. CDR1 is SGHTA, CDR2 FQGNSA, per germline. Expressed TCRB transcripts were sequenced, since all the RNA that had been isolated was reverse transcribed. Sequencing used immunoSEQ multiplex PCR; TCRdb keeps in-frame clones, though not all of them. The repertoire holds over 600,000 clones, with around 11% as singletons. Sample: naive CD4+ T cells from blood. This receptor was obtained from a man aged 30-40 years with type 1 diabetes. This rearrangement joins TRBV7-2 to TRBJ1-2; D is possibly TRBD1 (6 bases). The CDR3 nucleotides read TGTGCCAGCAGCTGGGGACACGCCGAGGGTGGCTACACCTTC. Its translation: CASSWGHAEGGYTF.